One and the same sample provided the 20 T cell receptor beta chains below, sequenced in a study of OX40 agonist ivuxolimab in advanced cancers. The method was immunoSEQ multiplex PCR; TCRdb's version includes in-frame clones alone and lacks a portion of them. The data show 20,000 or so clones, 70% to 90% seen once. This sample comprised CD4+ or CD8+ T cells sorted from blood, obtained in a trial of the OX40 agonist ivuxolimab. The origin of the receptors is an adult with an advanced solid tumor such as melanoma, head and neck, liver or kidney cancer.

The chain couples TRBV12-5 to TRBJ1-3, with unresolved D. The CDR3 covers 17 residues. Germline CDR1 and CDR2: LGHNT and FRNRAP. V was pared by 1 base and J by 2 bases, with 15 bases between. CDR3 sequence: CASGLGGLGNTGNTIYF. The CDR3 nucleotides read TGTGCTAGTGGTTTGGGTGGCCTTGGGAACACTGGAAACACCATATATTTT.

The chain links TRBV6-1 to TRBJ1-5, with TRBD1 as a possible D gene (6 bases). The CDR3 covers 14 residues. CDR1 is MNHNS and CDR2 is SASEGT in the germline V gene. V was cut by 1 base and J by 3 bases, with 7 bases left in between. In nucleotides, the CDR3 is TGTGCCAGCAGTGAAGACAGGGACAATCAGCCCCAGCATTTT. Its translation is CASSEDRDNQPQHF.

The rearrangement links TRBV6-5 to TRBJ2-1; 8 bases line up with TRBD1. CDR1 and CDR2 from the germline V gene are MNHEY and SVGAGI. V trimming: 0 bases; J trimming: 7 bases; junction bases outside the gene matches: 2. This CDR3 has 14 amino acids. CDR3 sequence: CASSYSQGANEQFF. For the CDR3, the DNA is TGTGCCAGCAGTTACTCGCAGGGGGCAAATGAGCAGTTCTTC.

This clone ranks as medium-sized (0.01 to 0.1%). The chain uses TRBV29-1 and TRBJ1-1; D not certain. Germline CDR1 reads SQVTM; CDR2 reads ANQGSEA. The V end was cut by 6 bases, the J end by 0 bases, with 14 bases between. This CDR3 comprises 14 residues. Here the CDR3 DNA reads TGCAGCGTGGACGCCAGAGTCATGAACACTGAAGCTTTCTTT. Translating gives CSVDARVMNTEAFF.

The chain carries TRBV5-4 and TRBJ2-1; perhaps TRBD2 as D (5 bases). The V and J ends lost 4 bases and 6 bases respectively, with 14 bases between them. CDR3 size: 14 residues. The germline gives CDR1 SGHNT, CDR2 YYREEE (reference sequence). CDR3 sequence (DNA): TGTGCCAGCAGCGTTCTCGGACTGGGCAATGAGCAGTTCTTC. Translating gives CASSVLGLGNEQFF.

J is TRBJ1-2 and V is TRBV5-1, with D possibly TRBD1 on 6 matching bases. The germline V gene has CDR1 SGHRS and CDR2 YFSETQ. Trimming removed 1 base at V and 8 bases at J, with 18 bases between. The CDR3 sequence is 15 residues long. CDR3 region: CASSLRGDTGRGYTF. CDR3 nucleotides: TGCGCCAGCAGCTTGCGAGGGGACACGGGAAGAGGCTACACCTTC.

The V and J genes are TRBV19 and TRBJ2-7; 9 nucleotides align to TRBD1. V lost 3 bases, J lost 3 bases, and 3 bases stayed unmatched. From germline, CDR1 is LNHDA and CDR2 SQIVND (reference sequence). CDR3 length: 14 residues. This chain's CDR3 is CASSIRTGVYEQYF. CDR3 DNA: TGTGCCAGTAGTATCAGGACAGGGGTCTACGAGCAGTACTTC.

The chain carries TRBV5-1 and TRBJ2-1, with 7 bases aligning to TRBD2. Germline-derived CDR1 and CDR2 are SGHRS and YFSETQ. V shed 0 bases and J 8 bases; nucleotides not matched to a gene: 2. This CDR3 contains 13 residues. The DNA for the CDR3 is TGCGCCAGCAGCTTGGGACTAGCAGATGAGCAGTTCTTC. Translated: CASSLGLADEQFF. The full variable domain, with the rest looked up from reference TRBV5-1 and TRBJ2-1, is KAGVTQTPRYLIKTRGQQVTLSCSPISGHRSVSWYQQTPGQGLQFLFEYFSETQRNKGNFPGRFSGRQFSNSRSEMNVSTLELGDSALYLCASSLGLADEQFFGPGTRLTVL.

This rearrangement joins TRBV30 to TRBJ2-7; 7 nucleotides match TRBD1. With V trimmed by 8 bases and J by 6 bases, 7 bases remained unmatched. Germline CDR1 GTSNPN, CDR2 SVGIG (reference sequence). There are 11 residues in the CDR3. The CDR3 DNA reads TGTGCCGGGACAGTGAGAGGCGAGCAGTACTTC. Translating it yields CAGTVRGEQYF.

This clone was observed a few times. The chain carries TRBV4-1 and TRBJ1-1; D not resolved. CDR3 size: 15 residues. V gave up 6 bases and J gave up 0 bases, with 14 bases separating them. Germline lookup yields CDR1 MGHRA and CDR2 YSYEKL. In nucleotides, the CDR3 is TGCGCCAGCAGGTGGGTCGGGCCGATGAACACTGAAGCTTTCTTT. Its translation is CASRWVGPMNTEAFF.

The table lists this clone with a count of one. The rearrangement uses TRBV27 and TRBJ2-6; 9 nucleotides match TRBD1. The CDR3 loop spans 17 amino acids. Unmatched junction bases numbered 6, after V lost 3 bases and J lost 3 bases. Germline CDR1 is MNHEY and CDR2 is SMNVEV (reference sequence). The DNA for the CDR3 is TGTGCCAGCAGTTTCCGGGACAGGGTTAGTGGGGCCAACGTCCTGACTTTC. Protein product: CASSFRDRVSGANVLTF.

This sequence joins TRBV7-4 and TRBJ2-6; D gene unclear. The CDR3 consists of 14 residues. CDR1 SGHVT and CDR2 SQSDAQ come from the germline V gene. The ends were cut back, 4 bases at V and 5 bases at J, with 9 bases in the middle. The CDR3 region is CASSSQSRANVLTF. CDR3 bases: TGTGCCAGCAGCTCACAAAGTCGGGCCAACGTCCTGACTTTC.

The chain joins TRBV27 to TRBJ2-2, with D possibly being TRBD1 (7 bases). From germline, CDR1 is MNHEY and CDR2 SMNVEV (reference sequence). The length of the CDR3 is 15 residues. V dropped 2 bases and J dropped 4 bases, with 11 bases sitting between them. The DNA for the CDR3 is TGTGCCAGCAGTTTAGGAGGGGGCGGCACCGGGGAGCTGTTTTTT. Translated, it gives CASSLGGGGTGELFF.

The genes are TRBV7-2 and TRBJ1-5; no clear D gene. Trimming left V 0 bases short and J 0 bases short, with 6 bases between. The V gene's germline CDR1 is SGHTA and CDR2 FQGNSA. The CDR3 runs 15 residues. CDR3 region: CASSLAGYSNQPQHF. The CDR3, as DNA: TGTGCCAGCAGCTTAGCGGGATATAGCAATCAGCCCCAGCATTTT.

The chain employs TRBV11-2 and TRBJ1-1; the D is unclear. Germline CDR1 SGHAT, CDR2 FQNNGV. The CDR3 covers 15 residues. The V and J ends lost 0 bases and 1 base respectively, with 9 bases between them. CDR3 sequence: CASSLDIGWNTEAFF. The CDR3 nucleotides are TGTGCCAGCAGCTTAGACATAGGCTGGAACACTGAAGCTTTCTTT.

The chain uses TRBV27 and TRBJ2-7; 7 bases agree with TRBD1. This CDR3 has 14 residues. CDR1 is MNHEY and CDR2 is SMNVEV in the germline V gene (reference sequence). The J segment lost 3 bases and the V segment lost 5 bases, leaving 7 bases of the junction unmatched. The CDR3 loop reads CASSPRGQFYEQYF. The CDR3 bases are TGTGCCAGCAGTCCACGGGGACAGTTCTACGAGCAGTACTTC.

V is TRBV13 and J is TRBJ2-1; D gene uncertain. The CDR3 length is 16 residues. Germline lookup yields CDR1 PRHDT and CDR2 FYEKMQ (reference sequence). Trimming left V 5 bases short and J 6 bases short, with 20 bases between. The CDR3 reads CASSHRTMTPGNEQFF. In DNA form, the CDR3 reads TGTGCCAGCAGCCATAGAACTATGACTCCGGGCAATGAGCAGTTCTTC. The variable domain in full, completed from reference TRBV13 and TRBJ2-1, reads AAGVIQSPRHLIKEKRETATLKCYPIPRHDTVYWYQQGPGQDPQFLISFYEKMQSDKGSIPDRFSAQQFSDYHSELNMSSLELGDSALYFCASSHRTMTPGNEQFFGPGTRLTVL.

The chain employs TRBV4-2 and TRBJ2-5, with 12 bases matching TRBD2. The CDR3 spans 16 residues. With V trimmed by 4 bases and J by 4 bases, 7 bases remained unmatched. The germline V gene encodes CDR1 LGHNA and CDR2 YNFKEQ. Written as DNA, the CDR3 is TGTGCCAGCAGCCCCCGGCTAGCGGGGGGGCCAGAGACCCAGTACTTC. This translates into CASSPRLAGGPETQYF.

The CDR3 coding sequence is TGTGCCAGCAGCCCGCTAAGGGCACTTCGTGGGGAGACCCAGTACTTC. Translation gives CASSPLRALRGETQYF. The chain couples TRBV14 to TRBJ2-5; the D is unclear. Trimming removed 4 bases from V and 5 bases from J, with 20 bases in between. The CDR3 totals 16 residues. CDR1 and CDR2 from the germline V gene are SGHDN and FVKESK.

The CDR3 DNA sequence: TGCAGCGTAGAGACAGGTGCTAACTATGGCTACACCTTC. It codes for CSVETGANYGYTF. The V and J genes are TRBV29-1 and TRBJ1-2; a weak D match, TRBD1 (6 bases). Germline CDR1 SQVTM, CDR2 ANQGSEA. V was clipped by 6 bases and J by 0 bases, with 11 bases between them. This CDR3 is built from 13 residues.